The rows below give T cell receptor beta chains drawn from one sample of a study of T cell responses to AZD1222 COVID-19 vaccine. Some clones are missing from TCRdb's copy, which holds only in-frame ones; the method was immunoSEQ multiplex PCR. The sample has about 150,000 clones, about 88% seen once. The sample consisted of peripheral blood, taken on day 0 of AZD1222 vaccination. These receptors came from an adult in good health. Both conserved end residues are part of each CDR3. Clone size appears in some rows only: once, few, many, or a class for an expanded clone.

NA,TRBV7-9,CASSLVGSNNEKLFF
few,TRBV19,CASAQRLGNTIYF
NA,TRBV5-6,CASSSRTGGGWYNEQFF
NA,TRBV4-3,CASSQDHGVGGELFF
NA,TRBV5-1,CASSFRGPTQETQYF
NA,TRBV12-3/TRBV12-4,CASSSQGYYGYTF
NA,TRBV4-1,CASSQEVRLYGYTF
NA,TRBV6-5,CASTHSARADEQFF
NA,TRBV19,CASTTLSWGGNEQFF
NA,TRBV6-5,CASSKGRLDEQYF
NA,TRBV5-1,CASNPRTGATNTQYF
NA,TRBV5-1,CASSLGPSEETQYF
NA,TRBV5-1,CASSSTLGRNYYNEQFF
NA,TRBV27,CASSVTSGGPYEQYF
NA,TRBV6-2/TRBV6-3,CASSYAGTSSYEQYF
NA,TRBV19,CASSTIGTGGFRNYGYTF